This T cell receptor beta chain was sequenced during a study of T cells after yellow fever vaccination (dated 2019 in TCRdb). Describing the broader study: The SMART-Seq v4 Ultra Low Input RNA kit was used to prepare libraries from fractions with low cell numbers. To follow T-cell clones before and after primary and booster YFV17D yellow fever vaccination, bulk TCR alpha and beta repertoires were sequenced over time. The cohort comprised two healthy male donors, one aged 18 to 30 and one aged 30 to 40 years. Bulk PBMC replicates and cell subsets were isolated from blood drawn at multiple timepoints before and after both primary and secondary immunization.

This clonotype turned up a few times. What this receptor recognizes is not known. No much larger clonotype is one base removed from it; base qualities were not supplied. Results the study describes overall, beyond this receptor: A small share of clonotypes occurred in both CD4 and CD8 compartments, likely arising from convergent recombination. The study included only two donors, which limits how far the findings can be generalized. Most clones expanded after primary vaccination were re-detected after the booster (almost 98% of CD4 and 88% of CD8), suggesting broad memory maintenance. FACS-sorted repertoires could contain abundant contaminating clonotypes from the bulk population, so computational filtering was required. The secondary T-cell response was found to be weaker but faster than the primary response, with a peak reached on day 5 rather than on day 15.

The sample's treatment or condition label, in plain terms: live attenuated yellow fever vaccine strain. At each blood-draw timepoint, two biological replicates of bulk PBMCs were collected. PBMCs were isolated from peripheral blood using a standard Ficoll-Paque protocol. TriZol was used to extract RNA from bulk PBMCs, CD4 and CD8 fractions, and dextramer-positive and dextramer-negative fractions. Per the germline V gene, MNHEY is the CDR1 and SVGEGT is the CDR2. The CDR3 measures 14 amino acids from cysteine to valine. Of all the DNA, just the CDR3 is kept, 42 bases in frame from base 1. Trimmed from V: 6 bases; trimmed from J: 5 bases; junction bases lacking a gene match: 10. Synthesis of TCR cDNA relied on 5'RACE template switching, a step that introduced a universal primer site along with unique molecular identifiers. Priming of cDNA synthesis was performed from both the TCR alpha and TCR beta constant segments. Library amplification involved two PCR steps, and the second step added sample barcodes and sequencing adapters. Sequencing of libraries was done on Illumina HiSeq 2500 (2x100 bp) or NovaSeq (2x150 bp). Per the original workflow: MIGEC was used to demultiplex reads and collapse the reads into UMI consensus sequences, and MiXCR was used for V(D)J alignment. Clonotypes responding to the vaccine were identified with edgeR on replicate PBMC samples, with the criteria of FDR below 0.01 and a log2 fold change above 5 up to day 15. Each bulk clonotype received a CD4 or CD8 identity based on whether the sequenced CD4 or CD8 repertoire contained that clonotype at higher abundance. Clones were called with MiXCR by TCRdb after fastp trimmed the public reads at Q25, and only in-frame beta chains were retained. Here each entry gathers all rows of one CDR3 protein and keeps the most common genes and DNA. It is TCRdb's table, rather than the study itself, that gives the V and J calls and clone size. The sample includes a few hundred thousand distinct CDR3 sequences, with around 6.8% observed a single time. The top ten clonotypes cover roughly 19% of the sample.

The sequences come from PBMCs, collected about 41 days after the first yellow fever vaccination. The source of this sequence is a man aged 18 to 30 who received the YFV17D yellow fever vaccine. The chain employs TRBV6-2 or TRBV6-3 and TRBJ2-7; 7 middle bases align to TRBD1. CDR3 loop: CASSDTYRGDEQYV. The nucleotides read TGTGCCAGCAGCGACACATACAGGGGCGACGAGCAGTACGTC.